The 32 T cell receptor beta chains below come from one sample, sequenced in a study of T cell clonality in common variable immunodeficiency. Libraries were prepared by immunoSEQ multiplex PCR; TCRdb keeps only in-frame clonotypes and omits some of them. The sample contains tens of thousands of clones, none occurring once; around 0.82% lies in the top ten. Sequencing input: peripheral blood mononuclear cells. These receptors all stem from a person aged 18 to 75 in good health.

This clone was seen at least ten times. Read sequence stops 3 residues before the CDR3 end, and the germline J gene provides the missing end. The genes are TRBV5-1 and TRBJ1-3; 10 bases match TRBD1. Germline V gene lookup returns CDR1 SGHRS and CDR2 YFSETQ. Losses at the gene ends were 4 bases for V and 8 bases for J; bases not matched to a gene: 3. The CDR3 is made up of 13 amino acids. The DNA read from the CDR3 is TGCGCCAGCAGCCAAGACAGGGGGCACACC. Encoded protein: CASSQDRGHT. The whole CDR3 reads CASSQDRGHTIYF.

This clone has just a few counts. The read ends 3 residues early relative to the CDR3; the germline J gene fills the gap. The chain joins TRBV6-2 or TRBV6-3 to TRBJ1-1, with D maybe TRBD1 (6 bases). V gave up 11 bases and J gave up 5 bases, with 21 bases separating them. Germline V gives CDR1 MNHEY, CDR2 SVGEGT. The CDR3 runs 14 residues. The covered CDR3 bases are TGTGCCTCCCGGAAGGACAGAATAAGGACTGAA. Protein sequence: CASRKDRIRTE. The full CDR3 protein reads CASRKDRIRTEAFF.

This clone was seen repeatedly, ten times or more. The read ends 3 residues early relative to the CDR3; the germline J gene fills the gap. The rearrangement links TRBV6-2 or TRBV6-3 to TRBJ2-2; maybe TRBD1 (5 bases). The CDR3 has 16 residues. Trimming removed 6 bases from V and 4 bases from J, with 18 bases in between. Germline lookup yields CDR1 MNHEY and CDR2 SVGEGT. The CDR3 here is CASSPRGVRVTGELFF. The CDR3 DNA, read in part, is TGTGCCAGCAGCCCTAGGGGTGTCCGAGTCACCGGGGAG.

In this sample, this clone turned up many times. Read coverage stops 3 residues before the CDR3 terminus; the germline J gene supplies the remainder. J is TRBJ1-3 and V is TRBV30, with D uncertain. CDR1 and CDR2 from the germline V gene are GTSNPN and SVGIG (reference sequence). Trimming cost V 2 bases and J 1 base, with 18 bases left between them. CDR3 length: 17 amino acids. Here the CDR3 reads CAWSLPRGLMSGNTIYF. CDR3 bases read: TGTGCCTGGAGTCTTCCACGGGGATTAATGTCTGGAAACACC.

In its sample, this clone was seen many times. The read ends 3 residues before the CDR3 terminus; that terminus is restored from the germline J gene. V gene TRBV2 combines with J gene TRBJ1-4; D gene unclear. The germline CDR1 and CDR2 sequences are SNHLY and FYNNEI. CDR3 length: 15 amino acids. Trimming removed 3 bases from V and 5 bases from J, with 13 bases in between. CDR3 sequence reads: CASSDFGLGNEKLFF. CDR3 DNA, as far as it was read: TGTGCCAGCAGTGATTTTGGTTTAGGGAATGAAAAA.

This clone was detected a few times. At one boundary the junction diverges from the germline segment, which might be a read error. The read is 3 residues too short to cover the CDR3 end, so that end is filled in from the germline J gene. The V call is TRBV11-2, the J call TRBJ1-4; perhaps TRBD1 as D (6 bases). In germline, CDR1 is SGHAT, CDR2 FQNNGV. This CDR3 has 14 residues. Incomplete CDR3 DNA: TGTGCCAGCAGCTTAAACAGGGCTAACGAAAAA. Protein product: CASSLNRANEK. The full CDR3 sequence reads CASSLNRANEKLFF.

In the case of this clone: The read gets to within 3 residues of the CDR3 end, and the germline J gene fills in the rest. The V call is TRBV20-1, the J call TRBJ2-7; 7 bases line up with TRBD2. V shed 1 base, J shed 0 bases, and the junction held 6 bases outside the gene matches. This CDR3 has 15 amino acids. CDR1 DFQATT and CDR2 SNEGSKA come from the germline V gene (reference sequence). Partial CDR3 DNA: TGCAGTGCTAGAGGGGTAACTAGCGACTCCTACGAG. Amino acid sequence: CSARGVTSDSYE. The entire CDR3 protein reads CSARGVTSDSYEQYF.

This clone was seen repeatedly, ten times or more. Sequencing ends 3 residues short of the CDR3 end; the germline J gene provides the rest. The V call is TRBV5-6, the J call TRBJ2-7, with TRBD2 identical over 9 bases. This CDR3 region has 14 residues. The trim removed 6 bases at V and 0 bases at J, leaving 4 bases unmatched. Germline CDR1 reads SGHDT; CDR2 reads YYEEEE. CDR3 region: CASTLSGGSYEQYF. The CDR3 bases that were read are TGTGCCAGCACCCTTAGCGGGGGCTCCTACGAG.

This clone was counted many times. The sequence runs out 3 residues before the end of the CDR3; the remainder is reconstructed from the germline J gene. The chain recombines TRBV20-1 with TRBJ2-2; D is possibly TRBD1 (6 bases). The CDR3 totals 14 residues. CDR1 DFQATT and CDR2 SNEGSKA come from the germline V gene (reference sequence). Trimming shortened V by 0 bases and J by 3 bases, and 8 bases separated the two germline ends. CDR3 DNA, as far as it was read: TGCAGTGCTAGAGAGACAGGATACACCGGGGAG. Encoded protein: CSARETGYTGE. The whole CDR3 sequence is CSARETGYTGELFF.

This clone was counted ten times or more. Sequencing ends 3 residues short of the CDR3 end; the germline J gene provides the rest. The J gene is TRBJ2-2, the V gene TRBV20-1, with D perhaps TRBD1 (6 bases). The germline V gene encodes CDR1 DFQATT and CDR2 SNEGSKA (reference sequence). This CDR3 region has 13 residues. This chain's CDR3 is CRAQGHNTGELFF. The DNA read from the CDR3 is TGCCGCGCCCAGGGACATAACACCGGGGAG.

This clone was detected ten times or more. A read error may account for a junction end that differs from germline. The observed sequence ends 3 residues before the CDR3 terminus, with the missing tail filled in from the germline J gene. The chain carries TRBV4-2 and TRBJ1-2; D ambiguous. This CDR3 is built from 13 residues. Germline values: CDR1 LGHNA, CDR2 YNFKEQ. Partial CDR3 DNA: TGCGCCAGCAGCCCTAGTACTTTATATGGC. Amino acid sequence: CASSPSTLYG. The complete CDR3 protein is CASSPSTLYGYTF.

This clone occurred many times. Here the CDR3 reads CASRRPGQGKQETQYF. Incomplete CDR3 DNA: TGTGCCAGCAGACGGCCGGGACAGGGAAAACAAGAGACC. V is TRBV6-2 or TRBV6-3 and J is TRBJ2-5; 9 nucleotides line up with TRBD1. The read terminates 3 residues before the CDR3 end, so the remaining end is supplied by the germline J gene. With V trimmed by 6 bases and J by 2 bases, 10 bases remained unmatched. The CDR3 spans 16 residues. Germline lookup yields CDR1 MNHEY and CDR2 SVGEGT.

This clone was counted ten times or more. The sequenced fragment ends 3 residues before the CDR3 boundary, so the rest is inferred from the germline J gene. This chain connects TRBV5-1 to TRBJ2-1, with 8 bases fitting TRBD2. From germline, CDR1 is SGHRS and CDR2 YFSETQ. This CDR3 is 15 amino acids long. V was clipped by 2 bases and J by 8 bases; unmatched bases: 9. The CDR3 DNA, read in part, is TGCGCCAGCAGCTTTGGGGCGGCAGCGGGAGATGAG. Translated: CASSFGAAAGDE. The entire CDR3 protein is CASSFGAAAGDEQFF.

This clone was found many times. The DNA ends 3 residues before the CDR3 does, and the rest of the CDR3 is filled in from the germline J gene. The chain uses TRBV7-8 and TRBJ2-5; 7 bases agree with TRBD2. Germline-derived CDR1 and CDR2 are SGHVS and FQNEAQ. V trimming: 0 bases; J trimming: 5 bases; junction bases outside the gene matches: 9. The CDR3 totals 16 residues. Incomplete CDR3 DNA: TGTGCCAGCAGCTTAGCGGGTTGGGCGGGAGCTGAGACC. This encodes CASSLAGWAGAET. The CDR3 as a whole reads CASSLAGWAGAETQYF.

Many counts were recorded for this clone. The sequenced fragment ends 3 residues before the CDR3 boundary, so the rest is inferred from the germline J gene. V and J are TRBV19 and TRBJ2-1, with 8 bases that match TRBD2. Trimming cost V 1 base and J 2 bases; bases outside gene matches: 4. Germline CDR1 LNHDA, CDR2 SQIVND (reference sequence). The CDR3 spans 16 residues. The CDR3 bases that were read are TGTGCCAGTAGTATAGGGACTAGCAGTCCCTACAATGAG. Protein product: CASSIGTSSPYNE. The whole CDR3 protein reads CASSIGTSSPYNEQFF.

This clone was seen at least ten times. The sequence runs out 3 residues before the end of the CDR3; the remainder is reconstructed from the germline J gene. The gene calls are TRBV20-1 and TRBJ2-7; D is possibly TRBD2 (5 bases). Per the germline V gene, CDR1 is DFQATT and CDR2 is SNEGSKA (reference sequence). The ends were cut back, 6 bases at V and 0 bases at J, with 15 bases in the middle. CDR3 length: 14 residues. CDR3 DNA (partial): TGCAGTGCGCGTAAAACTAGGGCCTCCTACGAG. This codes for CSARKTRASYE. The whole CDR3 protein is CSARKTRASYEQYF.

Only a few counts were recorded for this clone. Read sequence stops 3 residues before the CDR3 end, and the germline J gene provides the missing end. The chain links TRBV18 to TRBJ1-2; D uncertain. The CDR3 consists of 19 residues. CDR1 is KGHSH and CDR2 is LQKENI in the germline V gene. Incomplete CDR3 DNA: TGTGCCAGCTCACCCCTACCCTCTCTAGCGGGAGCACCCTACAATGAC. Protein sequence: CASSPLPSLAGAPYND. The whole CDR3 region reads CASSPLPSLAGAPYNDYTF. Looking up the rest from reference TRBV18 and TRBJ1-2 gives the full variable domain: NAGVMQNPRHLVRRRGQEARLRCSPMKGHSHVYWYRQLPEEGLKFMVYLQKENIIDESGMPKERFSAEFPKEGPSILRIQQVVRGDSAAYFCASSPLPSLAGAPYNDYTFGSGTRLTVV.

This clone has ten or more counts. The CDR3: CASSILGQVSTDTQYF. Partial CDR3 DNA: TGTGCCAGTAGTATCCTGGGACAGGTTAGCACAGATACG. This rearrangement joins TRBV19 to TRBJ2-3, with TRBD1 matching over 8 bases. The read ends 3 residues shy of where the CDR3 ends; the end is completed using the germline J gene. The J segment lost 0 bases and the V segment lost 3 bases, leaving 5 bases of the junction unmatched. The CDR3 sequence is 16 residues long. Germline CDR1 is LNHDA and CDR2 is SQIVND (reference sequence).

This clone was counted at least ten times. Incomplete CDR3 DNA: TGTGCCAGCAGCTTAAATCCAGGGGTCAATGAG. It yields the protein CASSLNPGVNE. The CDR3 in its entirety is CASSLNPGVNEQFF. This chain joins TRBV7-3 and TRBJ2-1; the D gene is possibly TRBD1 (6 bases). The read is 3 residues too short to cover the CDR3 end, so that end is filled in from the germline J gene. The CDR3 is 14 residues long. V was clipped by 1 base and J by 6 bases, with 10 bases between them. Germline CDR1 is SGHTA and CDR2 is FQGTGA.

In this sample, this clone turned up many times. The sequenced part of the CDR3 DNA is TGTGCCACCGCAGACTCAGGGACAGGGAAGCGCGACGAG. Its protein is CATADSGTGKRDE. The CDR3, in full, reads CATADSGTGKRDEQYF. The J gene is TRBJ2-7, the V gene TRBV24-1; 9 bases map to TRBD1. With the read ending 3 residues before the CDR3 end, the germline J gene is used to fill in that end. Germline CDR1 and CDR2: KGHDR and SFDVKD. After removal of 9 bases from V and 5 bases from J, the junction contained 16 bases not matched to a gene. The CDR3 extends over 16 amino acids.

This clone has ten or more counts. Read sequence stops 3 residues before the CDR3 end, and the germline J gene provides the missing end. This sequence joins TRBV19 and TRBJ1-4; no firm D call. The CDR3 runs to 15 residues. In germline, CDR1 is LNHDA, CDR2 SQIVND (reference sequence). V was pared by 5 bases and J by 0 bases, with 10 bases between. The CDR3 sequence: CASSASAATNEKLFF. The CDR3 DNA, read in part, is TGTGCCAGTAGTGCCAGTGCTGCAACTAATGAAAAA.

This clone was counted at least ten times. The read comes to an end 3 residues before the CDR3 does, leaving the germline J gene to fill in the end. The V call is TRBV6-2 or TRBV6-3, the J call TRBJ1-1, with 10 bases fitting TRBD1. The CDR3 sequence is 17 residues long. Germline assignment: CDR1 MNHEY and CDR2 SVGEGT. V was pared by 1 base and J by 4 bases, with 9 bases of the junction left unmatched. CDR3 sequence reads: CASSYLTGGRSTTEAFF. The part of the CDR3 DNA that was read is TGTGCCAGCAGTTACTTGACAGGGGGCCGTTCCACCACTGAA.

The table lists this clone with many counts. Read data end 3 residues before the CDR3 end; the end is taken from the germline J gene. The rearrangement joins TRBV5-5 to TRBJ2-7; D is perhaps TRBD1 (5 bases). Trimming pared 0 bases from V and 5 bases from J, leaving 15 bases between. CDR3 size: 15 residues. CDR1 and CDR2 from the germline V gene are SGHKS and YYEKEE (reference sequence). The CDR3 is CASSLDGRVVDEQYF. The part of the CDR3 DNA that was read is TGTGCCAGCAGCTTGGACGGCAGGGTGGTCGACGAG.

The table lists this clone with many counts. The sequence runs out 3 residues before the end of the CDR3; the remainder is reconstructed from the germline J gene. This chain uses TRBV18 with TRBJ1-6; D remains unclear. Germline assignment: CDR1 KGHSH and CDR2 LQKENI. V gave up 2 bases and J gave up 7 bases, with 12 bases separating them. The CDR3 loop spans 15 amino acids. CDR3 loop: CASSPTQSGNSPLHF. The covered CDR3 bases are TGTGCCAGCTCACCAACGCAGTCTGGCAATTCACCC.

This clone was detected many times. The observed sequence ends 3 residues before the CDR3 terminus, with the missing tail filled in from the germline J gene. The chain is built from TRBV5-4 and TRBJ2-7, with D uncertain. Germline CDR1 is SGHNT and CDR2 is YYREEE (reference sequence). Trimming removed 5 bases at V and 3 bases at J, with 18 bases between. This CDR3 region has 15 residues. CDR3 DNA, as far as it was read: TGTGCCAGCAGACCCGACGCCCGTAACTACTACGAG. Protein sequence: CASRPDARNYYE. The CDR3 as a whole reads CASRPDARNYYEQYF.

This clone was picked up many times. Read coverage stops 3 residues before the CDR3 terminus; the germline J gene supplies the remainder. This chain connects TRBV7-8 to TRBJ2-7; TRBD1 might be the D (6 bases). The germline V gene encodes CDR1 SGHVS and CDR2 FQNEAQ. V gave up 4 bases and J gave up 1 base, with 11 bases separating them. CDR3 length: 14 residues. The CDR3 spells CASSYPGQSYEQYF. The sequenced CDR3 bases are TGTGCCAGCAGCTACCCTGGACAGTCCTACGAG. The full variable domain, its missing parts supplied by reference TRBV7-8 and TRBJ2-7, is GAGVSQSPRYKVAKRGQDVALRCDPISGHVSLFWYQQALGQGPEFLTYFQNEAQLDKSGLPSDRFFAERPEGSVSTLKIQRTQQEDSAVYLCASSYPGQSYEQYFGPGTRLTVT.

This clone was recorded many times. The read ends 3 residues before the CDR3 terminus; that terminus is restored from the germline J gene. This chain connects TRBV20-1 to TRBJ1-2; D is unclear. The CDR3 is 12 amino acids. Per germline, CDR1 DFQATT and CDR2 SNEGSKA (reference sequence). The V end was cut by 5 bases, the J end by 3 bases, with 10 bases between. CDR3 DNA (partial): TGCAGTGCTCCTTTCGGGTACTATGGC. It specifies CSAPFGYYG. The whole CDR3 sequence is CSAPFGYYGYTF.

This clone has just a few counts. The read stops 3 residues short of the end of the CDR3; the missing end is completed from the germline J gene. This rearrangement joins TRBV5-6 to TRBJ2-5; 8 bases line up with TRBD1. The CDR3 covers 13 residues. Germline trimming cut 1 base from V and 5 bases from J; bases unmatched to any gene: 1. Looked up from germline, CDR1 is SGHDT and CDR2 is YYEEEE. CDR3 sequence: CASSLQGAETQYF. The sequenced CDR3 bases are TGTGCCAGCAGCTTGCAGGGGGCTGAGACC.

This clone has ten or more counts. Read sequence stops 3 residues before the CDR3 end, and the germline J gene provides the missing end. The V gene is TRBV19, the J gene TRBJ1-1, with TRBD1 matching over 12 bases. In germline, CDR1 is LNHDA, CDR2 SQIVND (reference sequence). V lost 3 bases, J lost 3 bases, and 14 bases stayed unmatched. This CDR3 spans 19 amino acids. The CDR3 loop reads CASSIWLPGQGAVDTEAFF. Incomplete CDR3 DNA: TGTGCCAGTAGTATCTGGCTTCCGGGACAGGGGGCGGTGGACACTGAA.

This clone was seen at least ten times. This chain's CDR3 is CASSNDRPGEKLFF. The CDR3 DNA, read in part, is TGTGCCAGTAGTAATGACAGGCCTGGAGAAAAA. The rearrangement uses TRBV19 and TRBJ1-4; the D gene is possibly TRBD1 (6 bases). The read finishes 3 residues shy of the CDR3 end, and the germline J gene is used to complete it. Trimming cost V 4 bases and J 8 bases, with 14 bases left between them. Germline V gene lookup returns CDR1 LNHDA and CDR2 SQIVND (reference sequence). The CDR3 covers 14 residues.

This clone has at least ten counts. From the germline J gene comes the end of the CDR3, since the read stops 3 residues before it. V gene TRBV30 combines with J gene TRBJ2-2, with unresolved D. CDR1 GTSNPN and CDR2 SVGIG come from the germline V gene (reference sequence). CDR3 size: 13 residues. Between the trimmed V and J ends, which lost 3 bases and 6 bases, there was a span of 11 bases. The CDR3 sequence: CAWRPYSSGELFF. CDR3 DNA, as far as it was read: TGTGCCTGGAGGCCTTACTCCTCCGGGGAG.

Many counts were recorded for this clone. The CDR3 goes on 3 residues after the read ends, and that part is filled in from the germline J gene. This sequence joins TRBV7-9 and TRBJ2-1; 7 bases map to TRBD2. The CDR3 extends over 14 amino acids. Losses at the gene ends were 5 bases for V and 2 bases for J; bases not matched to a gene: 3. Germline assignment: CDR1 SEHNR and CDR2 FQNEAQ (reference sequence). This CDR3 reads CASSPGLAYNEQFF. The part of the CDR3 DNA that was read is TGTGCCAGCAGCCCAGGACTAGCCTACAATGAG.